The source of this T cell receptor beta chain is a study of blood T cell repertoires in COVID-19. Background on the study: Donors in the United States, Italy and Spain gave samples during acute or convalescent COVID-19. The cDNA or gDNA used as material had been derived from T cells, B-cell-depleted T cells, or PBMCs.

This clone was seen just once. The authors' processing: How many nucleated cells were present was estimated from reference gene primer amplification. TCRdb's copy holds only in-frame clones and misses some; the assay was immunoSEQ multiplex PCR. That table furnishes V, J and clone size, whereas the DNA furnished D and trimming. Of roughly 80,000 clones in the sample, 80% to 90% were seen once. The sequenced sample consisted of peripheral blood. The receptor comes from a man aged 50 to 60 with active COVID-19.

The CDR3 loop is CASSEVSSGNTIYF. The CDR3 bases are TGTGCCAGCAGTGAGGTGAGCTCTGGAAACACCATATATTTT. This chain connects TRBV28 to TRBJ1-3; D remains unclear. CDR1 and CDR2 from the germline V gene are MDHEN and SYDVKM. V lost 5 bases and J 0 bases, leaving 8 bases between the germline ends. The CDR3 has 14 residues.